This TCR beta chain was observed in a study of T cells in Graves' hyperthyroidism and ophthalmopathy. Germline CDR1 and CDR2: LNHDA and SQIVND (reference sequence). The CDR3 has 14 amino acids. V lost 8 bases, J lost 9 bases, and 5 bases stayed unmatched. Active moderate-to-severe ophthalmopathy, Clinical Activity Score at least 3, NOSPECS at least 4, under 3 months' duration. Amplified TCR beta CDR3 regions came from RNA transcripts. The TCR CDR3 first-round RT-PCR relied on the HTBI primer set. In TCRdb, the multiplex PCR reads were re-called with MiXCR into one record per CDR3 protein. Seen here are hundreds of thousands of distinct CDR3 sequences, under 25% observed once, and the top ten hold about 34%.

Sequencing input: blood. This clonotype originated in a young man with Graves' ophthalmopathy. The chain employs TRBV19 and TRBJ2-1; 15 bases are shared with TRBD2. The DNA of the CDR3 is TGTGCCAGTGGGACTAGCGGGAGGAACCCTGAGCAGTTCTTC. Its protein is CASGTSGRNPEQFF.